The TCR beta chain described here comes from a study of blood T cells in healthy people across ages. With a J-beta primer mix and a sample-barcoded 5' primer, a second PCR ran about 7 to 11 cycles. Each TCR beta cDNA got a 12-nucleotide random molecular identifier. TCRdb re-derived calls from the 5' RACE reads in MiXCR, one entry per CDR3 protein. The table lists some 890,000 distinct CDR3 sequences, about 28% of them singletons, with 9.5% to 13% in the top ten. V dropped 2 bases and J dropped 4 bases, with 8 bases sitting between them. Germline assignment: CDR1 MNHEY and CDR2 SVGEGT. This CDR3 has 14 residues. The sample also formed part of further work on T cells of mothers and their children.

The J gene is TRBJ1-4, the V gene TRBV6-2 or TRBV6-3; D not certain. The sequencing input was blood. The clonotype originates from a woman between 40 and 50 years old in good health. CDR3 DNA sequence: TGTGCCAGCAGTTACGAAGCGGGTAATGAAAAACTGTTTTTT. It yields the protein CASSYEAGNEKLFF.